The clone carrying this TCR beta chain was picked up a small number of times. Its matching antigen is unknown. This sample is part of a study of T-cell memory formation after mild COVID-19. Study-level background: Largely, TCR clusters stayed within a single donor. Findings and limits, study-wide: Cross-reactive memory apparently joined, as some responding clones appeared in pre-infection memory. Whereas later expanders leaned CD4+, clones contracting day 15 to 85 showed a balanced CD4/CD8 makeup.

MiXCR was run by TCRdb on the 5' RACE reads, yielding one entry per CDR3 protein. The table lists fewer than 700,000 distinct CDR3 sequences, 15% to 20% of them singletons. This CDR3 contains 16 residues. V shed 5 bases and J shed 6 bases, with 20 bases lying between them. Germline-derived CDR1 and CDR2 are SGHTA and FQGNSA. The sample comprised PBMCs or a T cell subset sorted from them (not recorded which). The chain carries TRBV7-2 and TRBJ2-1; the D gene is possibly TRBD2 (5 bases). This clonotype was sampled from an adult woman who had mild COVID-19 (a few samples of this study predate the infection). Cell type and time point are not known. In nucleotides, the CDR3 is TGTGCCAGCAGCCCCTCACTAGGACCAATGGCCAATGAGCAGTTCTTC. It yields the protein CASSPSLGPMANEQFF.